The rows below give T cell receptor beta chains drawn from one sample of a study of cytomegalovirus exposure and HLA in healthy donors. Profiled with immunoSEQ multiplex PCR; TCRdb holds only in-frame clones, not every one. Found here are around 250,000 clones, nearly 95% of them singletons; the top ten hold 1.7%. Sequencing was performed on PBMCs. All receptors derive from a girl under 10 years old in good health and CMV-seronegative. Both conserved end residues are part of each CDR3. A D gene is named only where the DNA matches it firmly. Part of the rows lack a size; the others show once, few, many or a class for expanded clones.

v_call: TRBV2
clone_size: -
j_call: TRBJ2-5
d_call: -
cdr3_nt: TGTGCCAACTCAGGGGACGGGGAGACCCAGTACTTC
cdr3_aa: CANSGDGETQYF

v_call: TRBV12-5
clone_size: -
j_call: TRBJ2-1
d_call: TRBD2
cdr3_nt: TGTGCTAGTGGTTTCCCCCTAGCGGGAGGTGTCGTTGAGCAGTTCTTC
cdr3_aa: CASGFPLAGGVVEQFF

v_call: TRBV19
clone_size: -
j_call: TRBJ1-1
d_call: -
cdr3_nt: TGTGCCAGTAGTATACCGCGGGGGTCCCACACTGAAGCTTTCTTT
cdr3_aa: CASSIPRGSHTEAFF

v_call: TRBV11-2
clone_size: -
j_call: TRBJ1-1
d_call: -
cdr3_nt: TGTGCCAGCAGCTTAGGGGGCGCAGGGTTTGGCACTGAAGCTTTCTTT
cdr3_aa: CASSLGGAGFGTEAFF

v_call: TRBV29-1
clone_size: -
j_call: TRBJ2-7
d_call: TRBD2
cdr3_nt: TGCAGCGTCCGGGGGGGAGGGCTAGGGGAGCAGTACTTC
cdr3_aa: CSVRGGGLGEQYF

v_call: TRBV5-1
clone_size: -
j_call: TRBJ2-7
d_call: TRBD2
cdr3_nt: TGCGCCAGCGCTAGCGGGAGCTCCTACGAGCAGTACTTC
cdr3_aa: CASASGSSYEQYF

v_call: TRBV7-6
clone_size: -
j_call: TRBJ1-1
d_call: -
cdr3_nt: TGTGCCAGCAGCTTAGTTTTCGACCTAACCCGGGGGGACGCTTTCTTT
cdr3_aa: CASSLVFDLTRGDAFF

v_call: TRBV5-1
clone_size: once
j_call: TRBJ2-2
d_call: TRBD2
cdr3_nt: TGCGCCAGCAGCTTGGACCTAGCGGGAGGGAACACCGGGGAGCTGTTTTTT
cdr3_aa: CASSLDLAGGNTGELFF

v_call: TRBV6-5
clone_size: -
j_call: TRBJ1-2
d_call: TRBD1
cdr3_nt: TGTGCCAGCAGTTACTCGGACAGGGTGGGAGGCTACACCTTC
cdr3_aa: CASSYSDRVGGYTF

v_call: TRBV7-8
clone_size: -
j_call: TRBJ2-5
d_call: TRBD2
cdr3_nt: TGTGCCAGCAGCTTGACCGGGACTAGCAGAAAAGAGACCCAGTACTTC
cdr3_aa: CASSLTGTSRKETQYF

v_call: TRBV18
clone_size: -
j_call: TRBJ1-1
d_call: TRBD1
cdr3_nt: TGTGCCAGCTCAGGACAGGCGAACACTGAAGCTTTCTTT
cdr3_aa: CASSGQANTEAFF

v_call: TRBV7-9
clone_size: -
j_call: TRBJ2-7
d_call: TRBD2
cdr3_nt: TGTGCCAGCAGCTCCCACGGACTAGCGGCTTCCTACGAGCAGTACTTC
cdr3_aa: CASSSHGLAASYEQYF

v_call: TRBV5-1
clone_size: -
j_call: TRBJ2-1
d_call: TRBD1
cdr3_nt: TGCGCCAGCAGCCCTGGACAGGCTGGGAATGAGCAGTTCTTC
cdr3_aa: CASSPGQAGNEQFF

v_call: TRBV5-1
clone_size: -
j_call: TRBJ1-3
d_call: -
cdr3_nt: TGCGCCAGCAGCTTGGGATCTATTCTAGGAAACACCATATATTTT
cdr3_aa: CASSLGSILGNTIYF

v_call: TRBV11-1
clone_size: -
j_call: TRBJ2-7
d_call: TRBD2
cdr3_nt: TGTGCCAGCAGCTTAGTTAGCGGGACGCCCCTATACGAGCAGTACTTC
cdr3_aa: CASSLVSGTPLYEQYF

v_call: TRBV5-1
clone_size: -
j_call: TRBJ2-7
d_call: TRBD2
cdr3_nt: TGCGCCAGCAGCTTGACTAGCGGTGGTTACGAGCAGTACTTC
cdr3_aa: CASSLTSGGYEQYF

v_call: TRBV11-2
clone_size: once
j_call: TRBJ2-1
d_call: -
cdr3_nt: TGTGCCAGCAGAACTAGGGTCAATGAGCAGTTCTTC
cdr3_aa: CASRTRVNEQFF

v_call: TRBV6-5
clone_size: -
j_call: TRBJ2-7
d_call: TRBD2
cdr3_nt: TGTGCCAGCAGTTATAGCGGGGGCCCCTACGAGCAGTACTTC
cdr3_aa: CASSYSGGPYEQYF

v_call: TRBV7-2
clone_size: -
j_call: TRBJ2-7
d_call: TRBD1
cdr3_nt: TGTGCCAGCAGCTTAGCAGGACAGGGGTCCTACGAGCAGTACTTC
cdr3_aa: CASSLAGQGSYEQYF

v_call: TRBV5-4
clone_size: -
j_call: TRBJ1-6
d_call: -
cdr3_nt: TGTGCCAGCAGCTCCCAGGACAGCTATAATTCACCCCTCCACTTT
cdr3_aa: CASSSQDSYNSPLHF

v_call: TRBV4-1
clone_size: -
j_call: TRBJ2-5
d_call: -
cdr3_nt: TGCGCCAGCAGCCCTTTGGAGGCCCAAGAGACCCAGTACTTC
cdr3_aa: CASSPLEAQETQYF

v_call: TRBV5-6
clone_size: -
j_call: TRBJ2-7
d_call: TRBD1
cdr3_nt: TGTGCCAGCAGCCCCGGGACAGGCAACTACGAGCAGTACTTC
cdr3_aa: CASSPGTGNYEQYF

v_call: TRBV18
clone_size: -
j_call: TRBJ2-7
d_call: -
cdr3_nt: TGTGCCAGCTCTCCCTTGACAGTCTACGAGCAGTACTTC
cdr3_aa: CASSPLTVYEQYF

v_call: TRBV5-1
clone_size: -
j_call: TRBJ1-4
d_call: -
cdr3_nt: TGCGCCAGCAGCTTGGCAGGGTCTTCAGGCGGAAAACTGTTTTTT
cdr3_aa: CASSLAGSSGGKLFF

v_call: TRBV5-4
clone_size: -
j_call: TRBJ2-1
d_call: TRBD2
cdr3_nt: TGTGCCAGCAGCGGAGGGACTAGCAATTGGAACAATGAGCAGTTCTTC
cdr3_aa: CASSGGTSNWNNEQFF

v_call: TRBV19
clone_size: -
j_call: TRBJ1-4
d_call: TRBD1
cdr3_nt: TGTGCCAGTACCGGGACAGGCTCCGCTAATGAAAAACTGTTTTTT
cdr3_aa: CASTGTGSANEKLFF

v_call: TRBV10-1
clone_size: once
j_call: TRBJ1-1
d_call: -
cdr3_nt: TGCGCCAGCAGTGCAAAGGGGCAGGGGCCTGAAGCTTTCTTT
cdr3_aa: CASSAKGQGPEAFF

v_call: TRBV5-1
clone_size: -
j_call: TRBJ1-1
d_call: -
cdr3_nt: TGCGCCAGCAGCTTGGACGGATACATGAGGACTGAAGCTTTCTTT
cdr3_aa: CASSLDGYMRTEAFF

v_call: TRBV10-3
clone_size: -
j_call: TRBJ2-2
d_call: TRBD1
cdr3_nt: TGTGCCATCGGGGGACAGAAAAACACCGGGGAGCTGTTTTTT
cdr3_aa: CAIGGQKNTGELFF

v_call: TRBV19
clone_size: -
j_call: TRBJ2-7
d_call: TRBD1
cdr3_nt: TGTGCCAGTAGTAAAGACAGGGCAAGCTCCTACGAGCAGTACTTC
cdr3_aa: CASSKDRASSYEQYF

v_call: TRBV27
clone_size: -
j_call: TRBJ1-2
d_call: -
cdr3_nt: TGTGCCAGCACCAATTTTAGCAGGGGCGGGGGGTTTTGGGGCTACACCTTC
cdr3_aa: CASTNFSRGGGFWGYTF

v_call: TRBV7-9
clone_size: -
j_call: TRBJ2-3
d_call: TRBD2
cdr3_nt: TGTGCCGCGGGGGAGGGAACAGATACGCAGTATTTT
cdr3_aa: CAAGEGTDTQYF